This T cell receptor (beta chain) is drawn from a study of blood T cell repertoires in COVID-19. About the study: Sites in the United States, Italy and Spain provided acute and convalescent COVID-19 samples. T cells, B-cell-depleted T cells, or PBMCs provided the cDNA or gDNA that served as material.

In the authors' methods: Amplification from reference gene primers served as the basis for estimated nucleated cell counts. Profiling relied on immunoSEQ multiplex PCR, and the TCRdb table lists in-frame clones only, not all of them. The V and J calls and clone size come from that table; D and trimming were worked out from the DNA. Of about 310,000 clones listed, over 75% are singletons. V shed 3 bases, J shed 4 bases, and the junction held 6 bases outside the gene matches. Germline CDR1 is SGHVS and CDR2 is FQNEAQ. This CDR3 contains 15 residues. The source material was peripheral blood. The chain has TRBV7-8 and TRBJ2-7; 10 bases map to TRBD2. This clonotype was obtained from a woman aged 45-59 years who had recovered from COVID-19. Written as DNA, the CDR3 is TGTGCCAGCAGCTTCGAAGCGGGAGGGTTATACGAGCAGTACTTC. It yields the protein CASSFEAGGLYEQYF.